Described below is a single T cell receptor (beta chain) sequence and its context. Antigen: not known. Germline lookup yields CDR1 KGHDR and CDR2 SFDVKD. The CDR3 runs 13 residues. V lost 7 bases and J 3 bases, leaving 11 bases between the germline ends. These data come from a study of T cell responses to AZD1222 COVID-19 vaccine. General study points: Two AZD1222 doses significantly raised spike-specific TCR breadth and depth over controls. Spike-wide coverage was observed for vaccine-associated CD4 TCRs, with dominant responses at 160-218 and 743-854.

This table comes from immunoSEQ multiplex PCR, and its TCRdb copy is limited to in-frame clones, with some not included. The repertoire includes approximately 100,000 clones, approximately 86% of them detected once, and 4% to 6% sits in the top ten. The source is an adult in good health. J is TRBJ1-1 and V is TRBV24-1; D not certain. Sample: peripheral blood, taken on day 0 of AZD1222 vaccination. The CDR3 spells CATRGGGDTEAFF. The DNA of the CDR3 is TGTGCCACCAGAGGAGGCGGGGACACTGAAGCTTTCTTT.